These 28 T cell receptor beta chains were sequenced from one sample in a study of cytomegalovirus exposure and HLA in healthy donors. Measured with immunoSEQ multiplex PCR; TCRdb has only the in-frame clones, and not every one. The sample lists over 100,000 clones, roughly 89% occurring once. Sequences were obtained from PBMCs. These receptors were collected from a woman under 30 in good health and CMV-seronegative.

The chain carries TRBV5-1 and TRBJ2-5, with D possibly being TRBD1 (6 bases). Germline-derived CDR1 and CDR2 are SGHRS and YFSETQ. V was cut by 4 bases and J by 5 bases, with 15 bases left in between. This CDR3 spans 14 amino acids. CDR3 residues: CASSHTGTGETQYF. CDR3 DNA: TGCGCCAGCAGCCATACAGGGACGGGGGAGACCCAGTACTTC.

This chain joins TRBV5-1 and TRBJ2-1; weak D call: TRBD2 (7 bases). Germline V gene sequence: CDR1 SGHRS, CDR2 YFSETQ. CDR3 length: 14 amino acids. V shed 4 bases and J shed 10 bases, with 18 bases lying between them. The CDR3 DNA reads as TGCGCCAGCAGCAGGGGGGGGCCGGAGGAAGAGCAGTTCTTC. Translating gives CASSRGGPEEEQFF.

V usage is TRBV11-2 and J usage is TRBJ1-1; no firm D call. This CDR3 contains 16 residues. V was trimmed by 3 bases and J by 1 base, leaving 15 bases between them. CDR1 is SGHAT and CDR2 is FQNNGV in the germline V gene. CDR3 amino acids: CASSFFEGGWNTEAFF. CDR3 bases: TGTGCCAGCAGCTTCTTCGAGGGAGGGTGGAACACTGAAGCTTTCTTT.

V usage is TRBV4-1 and J usage is TRBJ2-3; D perhaps matches TRBD2 (6 bases). CDR1 and CDR2 from the germline V gene are MGHRA and YSYEKL. The ends were cut back, 4 bases at V and 1 base at J, with 12 bases in the middle. The CDR3 runs to 15 residues. The CDR3 loop reads CASSRDSPGTDTQYF. In DNA, the CDR3 is TGCGCCAGCAGCCGGGACTCGCCCGGCACAGATACGCAGTATTTT.

As to this clone: At one end the junction does not follow the germline gene, possibly because of a read error. The chain joins TRBV7-2 to TRBJ2-5, with 7 bases identical to TRBD1. This CDR3 has 14 residues. Germline assignment: CDR1 SGHTA and CDR2 FQGNSA. The CDR3 DNA is TGTGCCAGCAGCTCCGGACAGGTACCGGAGACTCAGTACTTC. This gives the protein CASSSGQVPETQYF. The entire variable domain, with the rest obtained from reference TRBV7-2 and TRBJ2-5, is as follows: GAGVSQSPSNKVTEKGKDVELRCDPISGHTALYWYRQSLGQGLEFLIYFQGNSAPDKSGLPSDRFSAERTGGSVSTLTIQRTQQEDSAVYLCASSSGQVPETQYFGPGTRLLVL.

V is TRBV5-5 and J is TRBJ2-7, with 8 positions matching TRBD1. The CDR3 loop spans 14 amino acids. The germline CDR1 and CDR2 sequences are SGHKS and YYEKEE (reference sequence). Losses at the gene ends were 4 bases for V and 4 bases for J; bases not matched to a gene: 7. The CDR3 is CASSTRDRIYEQYF. The CDR3 coding sequence is TGTGCCAGCAGCACGAGGGACAGGATATACGAGCAGTACTTC.

This chain connects TRBV5-1 to TRBJ2-1; TRBD1 matches at 8 bases. V was pared by 5 bases and J by 8 bases, with 15 bases of the junction left unmatched. Germline V gene lookup returns CDR1 SGHRS and CDR2 YFSETQ. The CDR3 consists of 16 residues. The CDR3 sequence is CASRFSLGQGLDEQFF. CDR3 sequence (DNA): TGCGCCAGCAGGTTCTCGCTAGGACAGGGTTTGGATGAGCAGTTCTTC.

V usage is TRBV9 and J usage is TRBJ2-3; the match to TRBD2 covers 7 bases. Trimming at V came to 0 bases and at J to 1 base, leaving 2 bases not matched to a gene. Germline V gene lookup returns CDR1 SGDLS and CDR2 YYNGEE. There are 15 residues in the CDR3. CDR3 amino acids: CASSVGGLRTDTQYF. CDR3 DNA: TGTGCCAGCAGCGTAGGGGGACTACGCACAGATACGCAGTATTTT.

The chain carries TRBV2 and TRBJ1-2; TRBD1 agrees at 11 bases. Looked up from germline, CDR1 is SNHLY and CDR2 is FYNNEI. V trimming: 2 bases; J trimming: 6 bases; junction bases outside the gene matches: 5. This CDR3 spans 15 amino acids. The CDR3 DNA follows: TGTGCCAGCAGTGAACCCGGACAGGGGGCCAATGGCTACACCTTC. Encoded protein: CASSEPGQGANGYTF. Together with reference TRBV2 and TRBJ1-2, the CDR3 gives the full variable domain: EPEVTQTPSHQVTQMGQEVILRCVPISNHLYFYWYRQILGQKVEFLVSFYNNEISEKSEIFDDQFSVERPDGSNFTLKIRSTKLEDSAMYFCASSEPGQGANGYTFGSGTRLTVV.

This chain connects TRBV10-3 to TRBJ2-2; 9 nucleotides line up with TRBD1. Trimming cost V 5 bases and J 6 bases; bases outside gene matches: 7. The CDR3 consists of 15 residues. CDR1 is ENHRY, CDR2 SYGVKD, per germline. Here the CDR3 reads CAISTGGTVSGELFF. CDR3 nucleotide sequence: TGTGCCATCAGTACAGGGGGCACGGTCTCCGGGGAGCTGTTTTTT.

This chain links TRBV7-3 with TRBJ1-1; 8 bases agree with TRBD1. The CDR3 loop spans 13 amino acids. Germline assignment: CDR1 SGHTA and CDR2 FQGTGA. Unmatched junction bases numbered 3, after V lost 5 bases and J lost 4 bases. The CDR3 spells CASSATGGTEAFF. DNA of the CDR3: TGTGCCAGCAGCGCCACAGGGGGCACTGAAGCTTTCTTT.

The CDR3 DNA sequence: TGTGCCAGCAGTGAAGGGGGGGTAAGCTCCTATAATTCACCCCTCCACTTT. It codes for CASSEGGVSSYNSPLHF. This rearrangement joins TRBV2 to TRBJ1-6, with a weak D call TRBD1 (5 bases). The V end lost 1 base, the J end lost 0 bases, and 10 bases lay between the germline ends. The germline V gene encodes CDR1 SNHLY and CDR2 FYNNEI. The CDR3 loop spans 17 amino acids. Combining the CDR3 with reference TRBV2 and TRBJ1-6 gives the whole variable domain EPEVTQTPSHQVTQMGQEVILRCVPISNHLYFYWYRQILGQKVEFLVSFYNNEISEKSEIFDDQFSVERPDGSNFTLKIRSTKLEDSAMYFCASSEGGVSSYNSPLHFGNGTRLTVT.

The V and J genes are TRBV6-1 and TRBJ1-5; D gene uncertain. The length of the CDR3 is 15 residues. CDR1 and CDR2 (germline): MNHNS, SASEGT. Trimming left V 2 bases short and J 7 bases short, with 15 bases between. CDR3 sequence reads: CASSEYPGSGQPQHF. The CDR3 DNA reads TGTGCCAGCAGTGAATATCCGGGGTCAGGCCAGCCCCAGCATTTT.

The J gene is TRBJ1-4, the V gene TRBV5-1; 10 nucleotides agree with TRBD1. Germline CDR1 is SGHRS and CDR2 is YFSETQ. This CDR3 spans 14 amino acids. The J segment lost 8 bases and the V segment lost 2 bases, leaving 3 bases of the junction unmatched. The CDR3 spells CASSFGQGEEKLFF. The DNA of the CDR3 is TGCGCCAGCAGCTTCGGACAGGGGGAGGAAAAACTGTTTTTT.

The chain joins TRBV9 to TRBJ2-1, with TRBD2 identical over 7 bases. The CDR3 is 16 amino acids. Per germline, CDR1 SGDLS and CDR2 YYNGEE. The ends lost 0 bases at V and 0 bases at J; junction bases unmatched: 3. In DNA form, the CDR3 reads TGTGCCAGCAGCGTAGTAAGCGGGGCCTCCTACAATGAGCAGTTCTTC. Translated: CASSVVSGASYNEQFF.

The rearrangement links TRBV5-1 to TRBJ2-7; 8 bases map to TRBD2. The CDR3 extends over 15 amino acids. Germline V gives CDR1 SGHRS, CDR2 YFSETQ. V lost 3 bases, J lost 0 bases, and 5 bases stayed unmatched. The CDR3 loop reads CASSSSGPFSYEQYF. CDR3 nucleotides: TGCGCCAGCAGCTCTAGCGGGCCCTTCTCCTACGAGCAGTACTTC. The full variable domain, its missing parts supplied by reference TRBV5-1 and TRBJ2-7, is KAGVTQTPRYLIKTRGQQVTLSCSPISGHRSVSWYQQTPGQGLQFLFEYFSETQRNKGNFPGRFSGRQFSNSRSEMNVSTLELGDSALYLCASSSSGPFSYEQYFGPGTRLTVT.

The rearrangement uses TRBV5-4 and TRBJ2-1; D is possibly TRBD2 (5 bases). The CDR3 runs 15 residues. V lost 1 base and J 10 bases, leaving 18 bases between the germline ends. Germline CDR1 is SGHNT and CDR2 is YYREEE (reference sequence). CDR3 DNA: TGTGCCAGCAGCTTGTCCTTCATAGCCCGAGGGGAGCAGTTCTTC. Encoded protein: CASSLSFIARGEQFF. The whole variable domain, filled in from reference TRBV5-4 and TRBJ2-1, reads ETGVTQSPTHLIKTRGQQVTLRCSSQSGHNTVSWYQQALGQGPQFIFQYYREEENGRGNFPPRFSGLQFPNYSSELNVNALELDDSALYLCASSLSFIARGEQFFGPGTRLTVL.

To note about this clone: Other DNA sequences within the sample encode an identical CDR3. In DNA form, the CDR3 reads TGTGCCAGCAGTGCTACGAGTCCTCGAAGTGGAAACACCATATATTTT. Encoded protein: CASSATSPRSGNTIYF. The chain joins TRBV6-1 to TRBJ1-3, with D uncertain. The CDR3 contains 16 residues. Trimming pared 4 bases from V and 3 bases from J, leaving 16 bases between. Looked up from germline, CDR1 is MNHNS and CDR2 is SASEGT.

The rearrangement links TRBV21-1 to TRBJ2-1; TRBD2, as called in the table, went unchecked against the DNA. TRBV21-1 is deemed a pseudogene. This CDR3 contains 15 residues. CDR3 sequence (DNA): TGTGCCAGCAGCAAGCGGGGGAGCTCCTACAATGAGCAGTTCTTC. Protein: CASSKRGSSYNEQFF.

The chain recombines TRBV6-5 with TRBJ1-4; 9 bases agree with TRBD1. Germline V gene sequence: CDR1 MNHEY, CDR2 SVGAGI. V trimming: 6 bases; J trimming: 6 bases; junction bases outside the gene matches: 8. The CDR3 is 15 residues long. The CDR3 DNA is TGTGCCAGCAGAGGCGATACAGGGGGCTATGAAAAACTGTTTTTT. As protein: CASRGDTGGYEKLFF.

The V call is TRBV4-2, the J call TRBJ1-1; D is possibly TRBD1 (5 bases). Germline V gene data show CDR1 as LGHNA and CDR2 as YNFKEQ. Trimming removed 1 base from V and 1 base from J, with 13 bases in between. There are 16 residues in the CDR3. The CDR3 protein is CASSQGGLQGNTEAFF. DNA of the CDR3: TGTGCCAGCAGCCAAGGCGGCCTTCAGGGGAACACTGAAGCTTTCTTT.

This clone was observed once. This chain joins TRBV10-1 and TRBJ1-1, with 7 bases identical to TRBD1. This CDR3 has 14 residues. The germline gives CDR1 WNHNN, CDR2 SYGVQD (reference sequence). V was clipped by 2 bases and J by 6 bases; unmatched bases: 6. CDR3 sequence reads: CASSEGDRIAEAFF. Written as DNA, the CDR3 is TGCGCCAGCAGTGAGGGGGACAGAATCGCTGAAGCTTTCTTT.

The DNA for the CDR3 is TGCAGCGTTGAGATGACAGGGGGATCCGAGCAGTACTTC. Its protein is CSVEMTGGSEQYF. This chain links TRBV29-1 with TRBJ2-7; 9 bases line up with TRBD1. Trimming at V came to 3 bases and at J to 6 bases, leaving 6 bases not matched to a gene. CDR3 length equals 13 residues. Germline CDR1 reads SQVTM; CDR2 reads ANQGSEA.

This clone appeared a single time. The chain carries TRBV4-1 and TRBJ2-3; 10 bases fit TRBD2. Germline assignment: CDR1 MGHRA and CDR2 YSYEKL. Germline trimming cut 4 bases from V and 2 bases from J; bases unmatched to any gene: 9. This CDR3 has 17 residues. CDR3 coding DNA: TGCGCCAGCAGCCTGCTCCCTCTAGCGGGGGACACAGATACGCAGTATTTT. Encoded protein: CASSLLPLAGDTDTQYF.

The CDR3: CASSLQGSYNEQFF. CDR3 DNA: TGCGCCAGCAGCTTGCAGGGCTCCTACAATGAGCAGTTCTTC. This sequence joins TRBV5-1 and TRBJ2-1; D is possibly TRBD1 (5 bases). V was shortened by 1 base and J by 0 bases, with 5 bases between the two germline ends. CDR1 is SGHRS and CDR2 is YFSETQ in the germline V gene. The CDR3 has 14 amino acids.

This sequence joins TRBV13 and TRBJ1-1, with D maybe TRBD1 (5 bases). V was shortened by 10 bases and J by 1 base, with 19 bases between the two germline ends. The CDR3 sequence is 15 residues long. The V gene's germline CDR1 is PRHDT and CDR2 FYEKMQ (reference sequence). The CDR3 nucleotides are TGTGCCACCAGAATGAAGGACACGTCGAACACTGAAGCTTTCTTT. Translation gives CATRMKDTSNTEAFF.

The chain links TRBV18 to TRBJ2-7; 7 bases are shared with TRBD1. Germline V gives CDR1 KGHSH, CDR2 LQKENI. V dropped 3 bases and J dropped 1; count of bases not matched to a gene: 9. The CDR3 runs 16 residues. The CDR3 nucleotides are TGTGCCAGCTCACCGCCTGGGACAGCTAGGTCCTACGAGCAGTACTTC. Residues: CASSPPGTARSYEQYF.

In the case of this clone: The sample holds other DNA sequences that translate to the same CDR3. V usage is TRBV19 and J usage is TRBJ1-1, with TRBD1 identical over 7 bases. V lost 9 bases, J lost 1 base, and 2 bases stayed unmatched. CDR3 length: 12 residues. The germline V gene has CDR1 LNHDA and CDR2 SQIVND (reference sequence). This CDR3 is CASRTGNTEAFF. In nucleotides, the CDR3 is TGTGCCAGCAGGACAGGGAACACTGAAGCTTTCTTT.